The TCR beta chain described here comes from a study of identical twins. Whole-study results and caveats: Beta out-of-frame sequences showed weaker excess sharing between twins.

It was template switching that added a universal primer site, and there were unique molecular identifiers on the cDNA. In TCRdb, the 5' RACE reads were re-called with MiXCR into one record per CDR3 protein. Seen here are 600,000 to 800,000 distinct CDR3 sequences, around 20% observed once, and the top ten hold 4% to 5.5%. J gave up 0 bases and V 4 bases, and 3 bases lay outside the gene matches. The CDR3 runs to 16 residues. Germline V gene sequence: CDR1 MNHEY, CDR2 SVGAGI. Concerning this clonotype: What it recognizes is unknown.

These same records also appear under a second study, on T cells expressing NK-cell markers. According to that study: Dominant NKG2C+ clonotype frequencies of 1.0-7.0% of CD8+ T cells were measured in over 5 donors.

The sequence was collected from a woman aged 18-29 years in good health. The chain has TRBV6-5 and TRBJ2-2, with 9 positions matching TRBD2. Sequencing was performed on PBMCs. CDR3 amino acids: CASSWTSETNTGELFF. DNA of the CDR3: TGTGCCAGCAGTTGGACTAGCGAGACGAACACCGGGGAGCTGTTTTTT.